This T cell receptor (beta chain) was profiled in a study of blood T cell repertoires in COVID-19. Study background: Samples came from the United States, Italy and Spain, spanning acute and convalescent COVID-19. T cells, B-cell-depleted T cells, or PBMCs provided the cDNA or gDNA that served as material.

Original handling: Reference gene primer amplification in the assay estimated nucleated cell counts. TCRdb's table, derived via immunoSEQ multiplex PCR, lists solely in-frame clones and lacks some. V, J and clone size are those of that table, while D and trimming were read from the DNA. The sample has about 300,000 clones; about 82% are singletons. Germline lookup yields CDR1 MGHRA and CDR2 YSYEKL. J was trimmed by 3 bases and V by 0 bases; bases with no gene match: 11. The CDR3 runs to 18 residues. Sequencing was done on a sample of peripheral blood. V gene TRBV4-1 combines with J gene TRBJ1-2; 9 nucleotides align to TRBD1. The sequence derives from a woman aged 45-65 years with acute or convalescent COVID-19. The CDR3 DNA reads as TGCGCCAGCAGCCAAGACGAAACAGGGGGCGCGATCGACTATGGCTACACCTTC. Its translation: CASSQDETGGAIDYGYTF.